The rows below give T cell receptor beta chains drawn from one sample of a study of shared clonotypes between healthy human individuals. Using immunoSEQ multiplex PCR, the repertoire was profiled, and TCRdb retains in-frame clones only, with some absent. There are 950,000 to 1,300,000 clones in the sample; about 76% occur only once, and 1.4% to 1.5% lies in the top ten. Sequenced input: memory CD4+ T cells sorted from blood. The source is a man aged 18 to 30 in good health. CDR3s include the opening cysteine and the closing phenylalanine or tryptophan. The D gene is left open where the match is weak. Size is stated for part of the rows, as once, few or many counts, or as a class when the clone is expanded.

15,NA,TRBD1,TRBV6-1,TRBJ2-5,TGTGCCAGCAGTGGATACAGGGGGCGCCAAGAGACCCAGTACTTC,CASSGYRGRQETQYF
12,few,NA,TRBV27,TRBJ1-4,TGTGCCAGCCGCTCGTCGGGTGAAAAACTGTTTTTT,CASRSSGEKLFF
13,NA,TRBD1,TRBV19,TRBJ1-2,TGTGCCAGTGTACAGGGGCCAGTAGGAGGCTACACCTTC,CASVQGPVGGYTF
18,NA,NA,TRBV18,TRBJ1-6,TGTGCCAGCTCACCCCAGGGGCTCCGGGGCTCCTATAATTCACCCCTCCACTTT,CASSPQGLRGSYNSPLHF
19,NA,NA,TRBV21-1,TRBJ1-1,TGTGCCAGCAGCAACCTATGGGACAGGGGAAATTATGAGAACACTGAAGCTTTCTTT,CASSNLWDRGNYENTEAFF
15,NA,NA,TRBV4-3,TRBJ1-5,TGCGCCAGCAGCCAAGTTATCGGGGGTCGCGTGGCCCAGCATTTT,CASSQVIGGRVAQHF
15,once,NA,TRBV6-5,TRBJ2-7,TGTGCCAGCAGCCAACTCAGGGGTTACTCCTACGAGCAGTACTTC,CASSQLRGYSYEQYF
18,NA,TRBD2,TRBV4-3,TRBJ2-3,TGCGCCAGCAGCCAAAACTTACTAGCGGCAACCACTACAGATACGCAGTATTTT,CASSQNLLAATTTDTQYF
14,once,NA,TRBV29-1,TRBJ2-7,TGCAGCGTTCGCTACTCCGGGCGGGCCGGCGAGCAGTACTTC,CSVRYSGRAGEQYF
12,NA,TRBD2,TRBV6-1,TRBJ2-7,TGTGCCAGCAGTGGGGGAGGGCGATGGCAGTACTTC,CASSGGGRWQYF
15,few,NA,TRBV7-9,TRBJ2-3,TGTGCCAGCAGCTTAGGATCCTCTAGCACAGATACGCAGTATTTT,CASSLGSSSTDTQYF
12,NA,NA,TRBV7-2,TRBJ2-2,TGTGCCAGCAGCTTGGGGCTAGGGGAGCTGTTTTTT,CASSLGLGELFF
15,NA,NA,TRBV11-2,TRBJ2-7,TGTGCCAGCAGCTTAGATCTTACTAAGTCCTACGAGCAGTACTTC,CASSLDLTKSYEQYF
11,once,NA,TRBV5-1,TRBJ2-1,TGCGCCAGCGGCATGGACAATGAGCAGTTCTTC,CASGMDNEQFF
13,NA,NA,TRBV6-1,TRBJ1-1,TGTGCCAGCAGTGGGTCAGGGGTCACTGAAGCTTTCTTT,CASSGSGVTEAFF
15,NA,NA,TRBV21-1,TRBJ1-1,TGTGCCAGCAGGAGAGGATTAGCAATTCGCACTGAAGCTTTCTTT,CASRRGLAIRTEAFF
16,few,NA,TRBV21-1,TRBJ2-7,TGTGCCAGCAGCCCTGTGGTAGCGGAAAGCTCCTACGAGCAGTACTTC,CASSPVVAESSYEQYF
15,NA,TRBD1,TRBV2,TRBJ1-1,TGTGCCAGCATTAGGACAGGGGTTGAGGACACTGAAGCTTTCTTT,CASIRTGVEDTEAFF
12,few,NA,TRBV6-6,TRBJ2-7,TGTGCCATGGGTGCCCGATTTGGTGAGCAGTACTTC,CAMGARFGEQYF
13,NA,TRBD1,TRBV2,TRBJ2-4,TGTGCCAGCATTCTTCGAGGACAGGGAGCTCAGTACTTC,CASILRGQGAQYF
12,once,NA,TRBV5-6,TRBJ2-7,TGTGCCAGCAGCTTTGCCCAGTACGAGCAGTACTTC,CASSFAQYEQYF
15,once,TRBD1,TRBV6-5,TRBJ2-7,TGTGCCAGCAGTTACTCCCGACAGGGGACCTACGAGCAGTACTTC,CASSYSRQGTYEQYF
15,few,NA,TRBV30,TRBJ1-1,TGTGCCTGGACTTACAGCGGACCAATGAACACTGAAGCTTTCTTT,CAWTYSGPMNTEAFF
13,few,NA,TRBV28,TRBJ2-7,TGTGCCAGCAGTGAAGGCGGGGACTACGAGCAGTACTTC,CASSEGGDYEQYF
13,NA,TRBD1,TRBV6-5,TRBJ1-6,TGTGCCAACGAGGGACAGGGGCGACCACCCCTCCACTTT,CANEGQGRPPLHF
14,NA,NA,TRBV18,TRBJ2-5,TGTGCCAGCTCACTTAGGGCAGGGGCAGAGACCCAGTACTTC,CASSLRAGAETQYF
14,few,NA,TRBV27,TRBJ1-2,TGTGCCAGCAGTTTAGCCAGGGCTAACTATGGCTACACCTTC,CASSLARANYGYTF
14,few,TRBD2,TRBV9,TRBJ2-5,TGTGCCAGCAGCGTAGGCCTAGCGGTAGAGACCCAGTACTTC,CASSVGLAVETQYF
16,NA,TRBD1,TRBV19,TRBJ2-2,TGTGCCAGTAGTATTGGGGACAGGGGGGCTTCCGGGGAGCTGTTTTTT,CASSIGDRGASGELFF
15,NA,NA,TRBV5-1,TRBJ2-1,TGCGCCAGCAGCTTTAACGGGGTGTCCTACAATGAGCAGTTCTTC,CASSFNGVSYNEQFF
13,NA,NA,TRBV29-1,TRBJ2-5,TGCAGCGTTGAGGGCCAGGGTCAAGAGACCCAGTACTTC,CSVEGQGQETQYF
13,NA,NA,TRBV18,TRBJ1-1,TGTGCCAGCTCACCACTGGTGAACACTGAAGCTTTCTTT,CASSPLVNTEAFF
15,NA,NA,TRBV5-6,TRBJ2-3,TGTGCCAGCAGCTTGGTGGTGGATGGCACAGATACGCAGTATTTT,CASSLVVDGTDTQYF